These 19 T cell receptor beta chains were sequenced from one sample in a study of cytomegalovirus exposure and HLA in healthy donors. The PCR used 60 Vbeta and 13 Jbeta primers. Here immunoSEQ multiplex PCR was the method, and the copy in TCRdb shows in-frame clones only, minus some. The sample shows under 200,000 clones, about 80% of them seen only once. Sequencing was done on a sample of PBMCs. Source of these receptors: a man aged 50 or older in good health and CMV-seropositive.

The chain links TRBV29-1 to TRBJ2-7; no definite D call. V was cut by 3 bases and J by 2 bases, with 11 bases left in between. CDR1 SQVTM and CDR2 ANQGSEA come from the germline V gene. CDR3 size: 13 residues. Here the CDR3 reads CSVEIGRTYEQYF. Here the CDR3 DNA reads TGCAGCGTTGAGATCGGCAGGACCTACGAGCAGTACTTC.

The CDR3: CASSLGSGPVNYGYTF. The CDR3 DNA follows: TGTGCCAGCAGCTTAGGGAGCGGACCGGTAAACTATGGCTACACCTTC. The rearrangement joins TRBV11-2 to TRBJ1-2; unclear D gene. The CDR3 loop spans 16 amino acids. V was shortened by 1 base and J by 2 bases, with 14 bases between the two germline ends. The V gene's germline CDR1 is SGHAT and CDR2 FQNNGV.

The table lists this clone with a few counts. This chain uses TRBV19 with TRBJ1-2; no reliable D call. CDR1 is LNHDA and CDR2 is SQIVND in the germline V gene (reference sequence). The CDR3 is made up of 13 amino acids. V was clipped by 7 bases and J by 7 bases, with 16 bases between them. CDR3 nucleotides: TGTGCCAGTATGGAGACTGCTAGGAGTGGCTACACCTTC. Amino acid sequence: CASMETARSGYTF.

The V gene is TRBV7-6, the J gene TRBJ2-7, with a tentative D call TRBD2 (5 bases). The CDR3 length is 15 residues. Per germline, CDR1 SGHVS and CDR2 FNYEAQ. Trimming shortened V by 3 bases and J by 9 bases, and 21 bases separated the two germline ends. This chain's CDR3 is CASSLDPHGLGGQYF. The DNA for the CDR3 is TGTGCCAGCAGCTTGGACCCTCATGGACTCGGCGGGCAGTACTTC.

The chain joins TRBV4-3 to TRBJ2-7; no clear D. CDR1 is LGHNA, CDR2 YSLEER, per germline. This CDR3 has 16 residues. V lost 1 base and J 5 bases, leaving 18 bases between the germline ends. CDR3 residues: CASSQGVGGEVHEQYF. CDR3 bases: TGCGCCAGCAGCCAAGGAGTAGGCGGCGAGGTCCACGAGCAGTACTTC.

The table lists this clone with a few counts. The chain uses TRBV11-2 and TRBJ1-1; D might be TRBD1 (5 bases). CDR3 length equals 15 residues. Trimming removed 0 bases from V and 6 bases from J, with 14 bases in between. The germline V gene has CDR1 SGHAT and CDR2 FQNNGV. CDR3 region: CASSLESGGRAEAFF. CDR3 DNA: TGTGCCAGCAGCTTAGAAAGCGGGGGGAGGGCTGAAGCTTTCTTT.

The chain joins TRBV11-2 to TRBJ1-1, with D hard to call. The CDR3 length is 14 residues. Trimming stripped 3 bases from V and 1 base from J, with 9 bases between. Germline loops: CDR1 SGHAT, CDR2 FQNNGV. This chain's CDR3 is CASSFQNTNTEAFF. For the CDR3, the DNA is TGTGCCAGCAGCTTTCAGAATACGAACACTGAAGCTTTCTTT. The whole variable domain, filled in from reference TRBV11-2 and TRBJ1-1, reads EAGVAQSPRYKIIEKRQSVAFWCNPISGHATLYWYQQILGQGPKLLIQFQNNGVVDDSQLPKDRFSAERLKGVDSTLKIQPAKLEDSAVYLCASSFQNTNTEAFFGQGTRLTVV.

This chain joins TRBV5-4 and TRBJ2-5; D is unclear. This CDR3 comprises 12 residues. V lost 5 bases, J lost 1 base, and 6 bases lay in between. Looked up from germline, CDR1 is SGHNT and CDR2 is YYREEE (reference sequence). The CDR3 nucleotides are TGTGCCAGCAGACGGTCCCAAGAGACCCAGTACTTC. It codes for CASRRSQETQYF.

This rearrangement joins TRBV6-5 to TRBJ2-3; TRBD1 matches at 10 bases. After removal of 2 bases from V and 4 bases from J, the junction contained 6 bases not matched to a gene. Germline loops: CDR1 MNHEY, CDR2 SVGAGI. The CDR3 has 16 residues. The CDR3 here is CASSYPTGGRPDTQYF. CDR3 coding DNA: TGTGCCAGCAGTTACCCGACAGGGGGCAGACCAGATACGCAGTATTTT.

The genes are TRBV2 and TRBJ2-7; the match to TRBD1 covers 9 bases. The CDR3 runs 13 residues. Germline V gene sequence: CDR1 SNHLY, CDR2 FYNNEI. With 5 bases clipped from V and 9 bases from J, the junction kept 8 bases outside the gene matches. The CDR3 here is CASSLTGGAGQYF. CDR3 DNA sequence: TGTGCCAGCAGTTTAACAGGGGGCGCCGGGCAGTACTTC.

The table lists this clone with a few counts. This chain joins TRBV2 and TRBJ1-5; 7 bases are shared with TRBD1. The CDR3 spans 15 residues. V shed 4 bases and J 7 bases; nucleotides not matched to a gene: 10. Germline V gene lookup returns CDR1 SNHLY and CDR2 FYNNEI. Written as DNA, the CDR3 is TGTGCCAGCAGTGCTATGACAGGGAGGAGACAGCCCCAGCATTTT. Translated: CASSAMTGRRQPQHF.

The chain recombines TRBV19 with TRBJ2-2; maybe TRBD1 (6 bases). The CDR3 has 14 amino acids. The V gene lost 6 bases and the J gene lost 1 base, with 9 bases spanning the gap. Germline-derived CDR1 and CDR2 are LNHDA and SQIVND (reference sequence). This CDR3 reads CASRMDRNTGELFF. In DNA form, the CDR3 reads TGTGCCAGTAGGATGGACAGGAACACCGGGGAGCTGTTTTTT. The full variable domain, rest sourced from reference TRBV19 and TRBJ2-2, is DGGITQSPKYLFRKEGQNVTLSCEQNLNHDAMYWYRQDPGQGLRLIYYSQIVNDFQKGDIAEGYSVSREKKESFPLTVTSAQKNPTAFYLCASRMDRNTGELFFGEGSRLTVL.

The V and J genes are TRBV7-9 and TRBJ2-4; 9 nucleotides agree with TRBD2. V lost 1 base to trimming and J lost 7 bases; unmatched junction nucleotides: 8. Germline-derived CDR1 and CDR2 are SEHNR and FQNEAQ (reference sequence). This CDR3 is built from 16 residues. CDR3 nucleotides: TGTGCCAGCAGCTTAGGAGCTAGCGGGGTGGGGAACATTCAGTACTTC. This gives the protein CASSLGASGVGNIQYF. Using reference TRBV7-9 and TRBJ2-4 for the parts outside the CDR3, the full variable domain is DTGVSQNPRHKITKRGQNVTFRCDPISEHNRLYWYRQTLGQGPEFLTYFQNEAQLEKSRLLSDRFSAERPKGSFSTLEIQRTEQGDSAMYLCASSLGASGVGNIQYFGAGTRLSVL.

The gene calls are TRBV10-3 and TRBJ2-7; 10 nucleotides match TRBD1. The CDR3 is 15 residues long. From germline, CDR1 is ENHRY and CDR2 SYGVKD. Germline trimming cut 6 bases from V and 2 bases from J; bases unmatched to any gene: 7. The CDR3 region is CAIRQAGTGAYEQYF. CDR3 bases: TGTGCCATCAGGCAAGCCGGGACAGGGGCCTACGAGCAGTACTTC.

The V gene is TRBV9, the J gene TRBJ2-7; 7 bases fit TRBD1. The junction had 9 bases not matched to a gene; V was cut back by 0 bases and J by 12 bases. Germline CDR1 and CDR2: SGDLS and YYNGEE. CDR3 length equals 13 residues. The CDR3 sequence is CASSVEAATGLYF. The CDR3 coding sequence is TGTGCCAGCAGCGTAGAGGCAGCGACAGGGTTGTACTTC.

The chain uses TRBV11-2 and TRBJ1-6, with D hard to call. The germline gives CDR1 SGHAT, CDR2 FQNNGV. The CDR3 covers 12 residues. The V end lost 8 bases, the J end lost 7 bases, and 9 bases lay between the germline ends. Here the CDR3 reads CASGAGNSPLHF. The DNA of the CDR3 is TGTGCCAGCGGAGCCGGGAATTCACCCCTCCACTTT. Supplemented by reference TRBV11-2 and TRBJ1-6, the full variable domain reads EAGVAQSPRYKIIEKRQSVAFWCNPISGHATLYWYQQILGQGPKLLIQFQNNGVVDDSQLPKDRFSAERLKGVDSTLKIQPAKLEDSAVYLCASGAGNSPLHFGNGTRLTVT.

The chain joins TRBV5-8 to TRBJ2-3, with D unclear. The CDR3 extends over 16 amino acids. CDR1 is SGHTS and CDR2 is YDEGEE in the germline V gene. V gave up 4 bases and J gave up 0 bases, with 15 bases separating them. The CDR3 reads CASSHLQSTSTDTQYF. CDR3 coding DNA: TGTGCCAGCAGCCACCTACAGTCTACTAGCACAGATACGCAGTATTTT.

The CDR3 coding sequence is TGTGCCAGCAGTTACCAGGGACAGGGGTACAATGAGCAGTTCTTC. Its protein product is CASSYQGQGYNEQFF. The V and J genes are TRBV6-5 and TRBJ2-1; TRBD1 aligns across 10 bases. The CDR3 loop spans 15 amino acids. The J segment lost 4 bases and the V segment lost 2 bases, leaving 2 bases of the junction unmatched. Germline CDR1 and CDR2: MNHEY and SVGAGI.

The J gene is TRBJ1-4, the V gene TRBV27; 8 positions match TRBD1. CDR1 and CDR2 from the germline V gene are MNHEY and SMNVEV (reference sequence). V shed 3 bases, J shed 10 bases, and the junction held 7 bases outside the gene matches. There are 14 residues in the CDR3. CDR3 loop: CASSLSGGPGKLFF. As DNA, the CDR3 is TGTGCCAGCAGTTTGTCAGGGGGCCCTGGAAAACTGTTTTTT.